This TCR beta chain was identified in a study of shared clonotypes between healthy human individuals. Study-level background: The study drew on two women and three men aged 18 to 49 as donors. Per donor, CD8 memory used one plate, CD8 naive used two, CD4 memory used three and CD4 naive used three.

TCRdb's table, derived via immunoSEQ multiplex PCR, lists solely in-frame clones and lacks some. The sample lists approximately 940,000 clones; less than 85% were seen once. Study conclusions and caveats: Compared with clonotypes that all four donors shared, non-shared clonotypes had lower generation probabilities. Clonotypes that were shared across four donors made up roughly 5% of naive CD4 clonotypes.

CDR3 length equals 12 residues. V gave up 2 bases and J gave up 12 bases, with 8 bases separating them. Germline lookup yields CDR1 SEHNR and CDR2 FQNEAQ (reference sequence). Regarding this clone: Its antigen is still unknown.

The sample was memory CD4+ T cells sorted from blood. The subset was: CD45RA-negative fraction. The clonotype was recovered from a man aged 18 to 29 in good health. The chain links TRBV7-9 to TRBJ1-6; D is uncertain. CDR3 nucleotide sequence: TGTGCCAGCAGCTTAACCGACGGACCCCTCCACTTT. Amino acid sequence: CASSLTDGPLHF.